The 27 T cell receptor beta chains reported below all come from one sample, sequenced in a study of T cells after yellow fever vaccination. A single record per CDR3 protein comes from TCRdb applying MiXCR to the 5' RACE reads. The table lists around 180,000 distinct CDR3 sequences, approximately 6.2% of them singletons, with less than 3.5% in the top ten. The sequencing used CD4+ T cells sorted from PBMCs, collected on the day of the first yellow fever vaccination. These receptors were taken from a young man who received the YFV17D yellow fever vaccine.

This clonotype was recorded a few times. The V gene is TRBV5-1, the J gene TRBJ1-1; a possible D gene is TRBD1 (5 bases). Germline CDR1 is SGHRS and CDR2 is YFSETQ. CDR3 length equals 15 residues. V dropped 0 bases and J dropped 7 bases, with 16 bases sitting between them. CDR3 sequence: CASSLEGRDLVEAFF. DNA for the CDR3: TGCGCCAGCAGCTTGGAAGGGCGGGACCTTGTTGAAGCTTTCTTT.

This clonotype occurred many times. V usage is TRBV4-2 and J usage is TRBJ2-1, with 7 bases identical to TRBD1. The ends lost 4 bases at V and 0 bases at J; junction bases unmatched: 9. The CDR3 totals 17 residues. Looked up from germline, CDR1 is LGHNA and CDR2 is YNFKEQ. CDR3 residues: CASSLQGRGGSYNEQFF. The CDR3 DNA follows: TGTGCCAGCAGCCTACAGGGGCGTGGGGGCTCCTACAATGAGCAGTTCTTC.

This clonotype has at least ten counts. This chain's CDR3 is CASSLGWDEQYV. CDR3 bases: TGTGCCAGCAGTTTAGGCTGGGACGAGCAGTACGTC. The chain recombines TRBV12-3 or TRBV12-4 with TRBJ2-7, with D uncertain. V lost 1 base and J lost 5, with 6 bases in between. CDR3 size: 12 residues.

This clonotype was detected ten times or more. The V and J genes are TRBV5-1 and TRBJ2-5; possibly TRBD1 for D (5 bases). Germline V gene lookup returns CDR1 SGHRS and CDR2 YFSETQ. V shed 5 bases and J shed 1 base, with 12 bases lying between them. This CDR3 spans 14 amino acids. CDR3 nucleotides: TGCGCCAGCAGAGCCGGACACCTCCAAGAGACCCAGTACTTC. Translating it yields CASRAGHLQETQYF. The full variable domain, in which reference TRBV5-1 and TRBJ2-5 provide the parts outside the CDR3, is KAGVTQTPRYLIKTRGQQVTLSCSPISGHRSVSWYQQTPGQGLQFLFEYFSETQRNKGNFPGRFSGRQFSNSRSEMNVSTLELGDSALYLCASRAGHLQETQYFGPGTRLLVL.

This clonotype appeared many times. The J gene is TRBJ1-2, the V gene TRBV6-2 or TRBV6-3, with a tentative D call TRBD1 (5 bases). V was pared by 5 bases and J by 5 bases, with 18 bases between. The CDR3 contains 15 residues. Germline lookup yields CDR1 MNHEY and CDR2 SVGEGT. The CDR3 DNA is TGTGCCAGCAGTAAACAGTACCGGGACTTTTATGGCTACACCTTC. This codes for CASSKQYRDFYGYTF.

The CDR3 coding sequence is TGTGCCAGCAGTTACCTGTCTGGAGTTAACACTGAAGCTTTCTTT. This translates into CASSYLSGVNTEAFF. The chain couples TRBV6-5 to TRBJ1-1; D is unclear. The CDR3 has 15 amino acids. Trimming shortened V by 2 bases and J by 2 bases, and 12 bases separated the two germline ends. Germline values: CDR1 MNHEY, CDR2 SVGAGI.

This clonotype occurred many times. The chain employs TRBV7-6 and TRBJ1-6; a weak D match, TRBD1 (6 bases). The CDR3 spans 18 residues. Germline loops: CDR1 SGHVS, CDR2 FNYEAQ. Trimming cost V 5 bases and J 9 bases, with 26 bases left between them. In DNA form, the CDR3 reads TGTGCCAGCAGCAGCCCGAGAGGGGGGCGCCGACTCGCTTCACCCCTCCACTTT. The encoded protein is CASSSPRGGRRLASPLHF.

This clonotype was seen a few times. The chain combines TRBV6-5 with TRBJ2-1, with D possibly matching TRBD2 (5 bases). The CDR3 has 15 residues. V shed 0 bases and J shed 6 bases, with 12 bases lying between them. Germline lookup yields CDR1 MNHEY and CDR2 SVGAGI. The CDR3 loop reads CASSYSPDSFNEQFF. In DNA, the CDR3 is TGTGCCAGCAGTTACTCCCCGGACTCTTTCAATGAGCAGTTCTTC.

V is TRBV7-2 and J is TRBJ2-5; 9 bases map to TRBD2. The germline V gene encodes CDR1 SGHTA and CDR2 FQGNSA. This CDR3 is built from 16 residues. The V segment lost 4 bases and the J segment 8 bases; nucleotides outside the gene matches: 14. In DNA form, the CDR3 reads TGTGCCAGCAGCTCCCTGTCCCAACTAGCGGGCCTCACCCAGTACTTC. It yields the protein CASSSLSQLAGLTQYF.

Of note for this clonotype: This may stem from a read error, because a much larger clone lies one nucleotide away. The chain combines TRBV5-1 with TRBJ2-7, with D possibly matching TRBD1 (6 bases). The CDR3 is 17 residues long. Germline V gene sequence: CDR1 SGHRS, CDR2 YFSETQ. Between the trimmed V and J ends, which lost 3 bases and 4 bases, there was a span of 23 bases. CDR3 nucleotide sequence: TGCGCCAGCAGCTCAGCTGGGGGCTCGCGAGACTTTTACGAGCAGTACTTC. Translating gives CASSSAGGSRDFYEQYF.

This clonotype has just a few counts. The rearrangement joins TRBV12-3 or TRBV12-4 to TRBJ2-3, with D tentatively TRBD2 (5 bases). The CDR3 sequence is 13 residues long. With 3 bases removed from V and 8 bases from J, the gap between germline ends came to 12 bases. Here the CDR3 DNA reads TGTGCCAGCAGTTTCGAGGGTGTGGGTACGCAGTATTTT. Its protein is CASSFEGVGTQYF.

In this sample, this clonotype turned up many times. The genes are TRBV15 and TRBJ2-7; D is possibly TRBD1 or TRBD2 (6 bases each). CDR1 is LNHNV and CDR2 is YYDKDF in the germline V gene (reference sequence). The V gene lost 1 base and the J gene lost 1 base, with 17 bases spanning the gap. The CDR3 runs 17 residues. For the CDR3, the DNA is TGTGCCACCAGCAGAGGGGGGCGCGGGGTAAGTTCCTACGAGCAGTACGTC. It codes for CATSRGGRGVSSYEQYV.

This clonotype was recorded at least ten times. The CDR3 nucleotides read TGCAGTGCCCCAGGAAGGGGGAATCAGCCCCAGCATTTT. Translating it yields CSAPGRGNQPQHF. The chain employs TRBV20-1 and TRBJ1-5, with D maybe TRBD1 (6 bases). Germline V CDR1 and CDR2: DFQATT, SNEGSKA (reference sequence). The CDR3 runs 13 residues. Trimming left V 6 bases short and J 4 bases short, with 13 bases between.

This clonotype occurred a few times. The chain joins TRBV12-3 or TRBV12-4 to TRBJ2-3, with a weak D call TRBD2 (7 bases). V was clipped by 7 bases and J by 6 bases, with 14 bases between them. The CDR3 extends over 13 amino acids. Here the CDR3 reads CASTGGAADTQYF. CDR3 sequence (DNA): TGTGCCAGCACTGGGGGGGCTGCTGATACGCAGTATTTT.

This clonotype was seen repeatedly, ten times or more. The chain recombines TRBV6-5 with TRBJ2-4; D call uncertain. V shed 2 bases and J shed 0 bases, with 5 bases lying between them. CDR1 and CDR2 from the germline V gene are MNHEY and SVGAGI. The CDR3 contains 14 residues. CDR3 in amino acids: CASSYGLAKNIQYF. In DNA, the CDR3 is TGTGCCAGCAGTTACGGGCTAGCCAAAAACATTCAGTACTTC.

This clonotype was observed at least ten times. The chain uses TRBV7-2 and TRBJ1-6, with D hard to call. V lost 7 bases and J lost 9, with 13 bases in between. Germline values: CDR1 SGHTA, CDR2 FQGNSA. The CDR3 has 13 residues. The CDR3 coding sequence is TGTGCCAGCACGGAACTTTCGGGTTCACCCCTCCACTTT. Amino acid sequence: CASTELSGSPLHF. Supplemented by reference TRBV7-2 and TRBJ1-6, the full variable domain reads GAGVSQSPSNKVTEKGKDVELRCDPISGHTALYWYRQSLGQGLEFLIYFQGNSAPDKSGLPSDRFSAERTGGSVSTLTIQRTQQEDSAVYLCASTELSGSPLHFGNGTRLTVT.

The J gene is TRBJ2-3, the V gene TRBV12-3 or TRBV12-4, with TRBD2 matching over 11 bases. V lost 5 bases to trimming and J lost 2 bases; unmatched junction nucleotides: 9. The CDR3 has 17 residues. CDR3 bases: TGTGCCAGCAGTCCGGGACTAGCGGTTGCAGACACAGATACGCAGTATTTT. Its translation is CASSPGLAVADTDTQYF.

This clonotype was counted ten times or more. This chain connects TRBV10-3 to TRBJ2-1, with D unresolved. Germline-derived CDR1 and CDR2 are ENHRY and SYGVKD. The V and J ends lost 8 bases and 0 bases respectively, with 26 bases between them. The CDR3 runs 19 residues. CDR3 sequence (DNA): TGTGCCATCGCGGAGACCGCAAGACCTTTGGCTGGCTCCTACAATGAGCAGTTCTTC. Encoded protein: CAIAETARPLAGSYNEQFF.

The CDR3 nucleotides read TGTGCCAGCAGCGCGAGAATTTACGAGCAGTACTTC. Its translation is CASSARIYEQYF. The genes are TRBV7-2 and TRBJ2-7, with D unresolved. In germline, CDR1 is SGHTA, CDR2 FQGNSA. The V end lost 5 bases, the J end lost 4 bases, and 9 bases lay between the germline ends. The CDR3 runs to 12 residues.

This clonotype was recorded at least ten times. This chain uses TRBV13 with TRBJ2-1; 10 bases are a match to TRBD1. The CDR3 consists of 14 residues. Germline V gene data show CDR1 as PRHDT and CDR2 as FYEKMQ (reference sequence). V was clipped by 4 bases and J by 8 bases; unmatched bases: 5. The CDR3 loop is CASSSWTGGHEQFF. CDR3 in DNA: TGTGCCAGCAGCTCGTGGACAGGGGGGCATGAGCAGTTCTTC.

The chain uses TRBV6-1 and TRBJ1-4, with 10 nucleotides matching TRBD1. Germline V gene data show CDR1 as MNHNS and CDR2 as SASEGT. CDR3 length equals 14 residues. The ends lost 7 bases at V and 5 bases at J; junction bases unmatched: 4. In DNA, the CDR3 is TGTGCCAGCACCCGGACAGGGGGGAATGAAAAACTGTTTTTT. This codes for CASTRTGGNEKLFF.

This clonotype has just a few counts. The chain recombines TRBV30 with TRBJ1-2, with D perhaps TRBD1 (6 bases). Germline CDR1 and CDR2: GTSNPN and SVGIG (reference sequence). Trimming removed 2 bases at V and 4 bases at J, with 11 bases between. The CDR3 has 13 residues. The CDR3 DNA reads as TGTGCCTGGAGTAGAGACAGGCCCTATGGCTACACCTTC. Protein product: CAWSRDRPYGYTF.

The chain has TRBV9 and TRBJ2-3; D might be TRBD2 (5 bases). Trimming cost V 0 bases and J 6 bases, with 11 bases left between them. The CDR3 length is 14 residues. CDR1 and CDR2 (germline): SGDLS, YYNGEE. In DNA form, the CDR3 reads TGTGCCAGCAGCGTAGCTAGCCGTCCGGATACGCAGTATTTT. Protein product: CASSVASRPDTQYF.

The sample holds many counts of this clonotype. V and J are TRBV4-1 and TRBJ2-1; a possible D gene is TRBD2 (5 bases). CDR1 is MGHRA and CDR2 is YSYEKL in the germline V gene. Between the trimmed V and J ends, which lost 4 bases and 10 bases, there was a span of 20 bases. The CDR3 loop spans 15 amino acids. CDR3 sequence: CASSPLAPRVVEQFF. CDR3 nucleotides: TGCGCCAGCAGCCCCCTAGCCCCTAGGGTCGTGGAGCAGTTCTTC.

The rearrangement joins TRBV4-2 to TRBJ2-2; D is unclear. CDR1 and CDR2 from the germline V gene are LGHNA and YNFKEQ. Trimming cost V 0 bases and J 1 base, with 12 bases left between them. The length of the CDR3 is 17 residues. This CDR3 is CASSQDGQAVNTGELFF. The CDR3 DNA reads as TGTGCCAGCAGCCAAGATGGGCAGGCGGTGAACACCGGGGAGCTGTTTTTT.

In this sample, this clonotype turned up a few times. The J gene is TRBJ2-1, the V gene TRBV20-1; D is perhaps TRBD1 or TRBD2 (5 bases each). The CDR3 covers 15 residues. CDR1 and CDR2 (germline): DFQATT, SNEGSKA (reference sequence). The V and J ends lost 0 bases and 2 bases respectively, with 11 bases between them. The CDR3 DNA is TGCAGTGCTAGAGATCGAACGGGGCCCTACAATGAGCAGTTCTTC. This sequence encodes CSARDRTGPYNEQFF.

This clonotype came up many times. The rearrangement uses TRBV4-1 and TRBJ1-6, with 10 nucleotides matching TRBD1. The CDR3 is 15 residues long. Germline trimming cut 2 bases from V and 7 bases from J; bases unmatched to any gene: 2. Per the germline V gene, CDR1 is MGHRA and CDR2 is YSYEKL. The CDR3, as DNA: TGCGCCAGCAGCCAATGGACAGGGGGAAATTCACCCCTCCACTTT. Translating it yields CASSQWTGGNSPLHF.